Following are 21 T cell receptor beta chains from one sample sequenced in a study of graft-versus-host responses after intestinal transplantation. The antigens of these receptors remain unknown. The method was immunoSEQ multiplex PCR; TCRdb's version includes in-frame clones alone and lacks a portion of them. The sample consists of fewer than 80,000 clones, 90% of them appearing once. The specimen was unstimulated CD8+ T cells sorted from spleen or lymph node cells, collected before transplant. The source is a human donor who was the organ donor for an intestinal transplant.

On this clone itself: Relative to the germline gene, one junction end is altered; a read error may explain this. The sample carries other DNA sequences with the same CDR3. V gene TRBV15 combines with J gene TRBJ1-4, with D possibly TRBD1 on 6 matching bases. The CDR3 is made up of 13 amino acids. In germline, CDR1 is LNHNV, CDR2 YYDKDF (reference sequence). The CDR3 DNA reads TGTGCTACCAGCAGAGAGGGGGGTGAAAAACTGTTTTTT. Its protein product is CATSREGGEKLFF. The variable domain in full, completed from reference TRBV15 and TRBJ1-4, reads DAMVIQNPRYQVTQFGKPVTLSCSQTLNHNVMYWYQQKSSQAPKLLFHYYDKDFNNEADTPDNFQSRRPNTSFCFLDIRSPGLGDTAMYLCATSREGGEKLFFGSGTQLSVL.

The V gene is TRBV28, the J gene TRBJ2-3; D is unresolved. V lost 2 bases to trimming and J lost 4 bases, with 19 bases between them. Germline V gene data show CDR1 as MDHEN and CDR2 as SYDVKM. The CDR3 contains 17 residues. Here the CDR3 reads CASSLPTLGRRSDTQYF. CDR3 sequence (DNA): TGTGCCAGCAGTTTACCCACCCTTGGTAGGAGATCAGATACGCAGTATTTT. The whole variable domain, filled in from reference TRBV28 and TRBJ2-3, reads DVKVTQSSRYLVKRTGEKVFLECVQDMDHENMFWYRQDPGLGLRLIYFSYDVKMKEKGDIPEGYSVSREKKERFSLILESASTNQTSMYLCASSLPTLGRRSDTQYFGPGTRLTVL.

The chain has TRBV4-2 and TRBJ2-1; D call uncertain. The CDR3 sequence is 14 residues long. V was shortened by 4 bases and J by 4 bases, with 11 bases between the two germline ends. CDR1 and CDR2 from the germline V gene are LGHNA and YNFKEQ. CDR3 nucleotides: TGTGCCAGCAGCCGTCCACTTGAGTACAATGAGCAGTTCTTC. Translating gives CASSRPLEYNEQFF.

This clone is medium-sized. The chain carries TRBV5-8 and TRBJ2-7; no reliable D call. Germline-derived CDR1 and CDR2 are SGHTS and YDEGEE. The CDR3 length is 13 residues. V gave up 1 base and J gave up 4 bases, with 9 bases separating them. CDR3 DNA: TGTGCCAGCAGCTTGTACAACGCTTACGAGCAGTACTTC. Its protein product is CASSLYNAYEQYF.

The rearrangement links TRBV19 to TRBJ1-2; the D gene is possibly TRBD1 (6 bases). The V end was cut by 7 bases, the J end by 6 bases, with 15 bases between. This CDR3 spans 13 amino acids. Germline V gives CDR1 LNHDA, CDR2 SQIVND (reference sequence). The CDR3 DNA follows: TGTGCCAGTAAGGGAGGGGGGCCTCATGGCTACACCTTC. Amino acid sequence: CASKGGGPHGYTF.

The chain links TRBV5-1 to TRBJ1-5, with a possible D match to TRBD1 (6 bases). The germline V gene has CDR1 SGHRS and CDR2 YFSETQ. Trimming shortened V by 1 base and J by 0 bases, and 8 bases separated the two germline ends. The CDR3 is made up of 15 amino acids. The CDR3 bases are TGCGCCAGCAGCTTGCAGGGGATTAGCAATCAGCCCCAGCATTTT. This codes for CASSLQGISNQPQHF. Using reference TRBV5-1 and TRBJ1-5 for the parts outside the CDR3, the full variable domain is KAGVTQTPRYLIKTRGQQVTLSCSPISGHRSVSWYQQTPGQGLQFLFEYFSETQRNKGNFPGRFSGRQFSNSRSEMNVSTLELGDSALYLCASSLQGISNQPQHFGDGTRLSIL.

This rearrangement joins TRBV5-1 to TRBJ1-5, with D unclear. Germline V gene data show CDR1 as SGHRS and CDR2 as YFSETQ. V shed 6 bases and J shed 4 bases, with 17 bases lying between them. This CDR3 is 15 amino acids long. Here the CDR3 reads CASTPRGLGNQPQHF. The CDR3 DNA reads TGCGCCAGCACCCCCCGGGGTTTAGGAAATCAGCCCCAGCATTTT.

The V and J genes are TRBV7-6 and TRBJ2-7, with 12 bases aligning to TRBD2. Looked up from germline, CDR1 is SGHVS and CDR2 is FNYEAQ. V shed 1 base, J shed 2 bases, and the junction held 3 bases outside the gene matches. The CDR3 has 16 amino acids. The CDR3 protein is CASSLGTSGATYEQYF. The CDR3 nucleotides are TGTGCCAGCAGCTTAGGGACTAGCGGGGCTACCTACGAGCAGTACTTC.

Written as DNA, the CDR3 is TGTGCCAGCAGCTTAGGGACTAGCGGGTACCAAGAGACCCAGTACTTC. The encoded protein is CASSLGTSGYQETQYF. V is TRBV7-9 and J is TRBJ2-5; 11 positions match TRBD2. Trimming took 1 base from V and 0 from J; bases not matched to a gene: 1. The CDR3 has 16 amino acids. Germline V gene sequence: CDR1 SEHNR, CDR2 FQNEAQ (reference sequence).

V gene TRBV19 combines with J gene TRBJ2-2, with D perhaps TRBD2 (6 bases). V was trimmed by 10 bases and J by 4 bases, leaving 22 bases between them. The CDR3 consists of 16 residues. Germline CDR1 reads LNHDA; CDR2 reads SQIVND (reference sequence). The CDR3 loop is CATSPGVLDATGELFF. CDR3 DNA: TGTGCCACGAGCCCGGGAGTTCTGGACGCCACCGGGGAGCTGTTTTTT.

The chain employs TRBV6-5 and TRBJ2-2; D gene ambiguous. The length of the CDR3 is 14 residues. Germline V CDR1 and CDR2: MNHEY, SVGAGI. The V end was cut by 4 bases, the J end by 3 bases, with 9 bases between. CDR3: CASSSQSDTGELFF. The CDR3 DNA is TGTGCCAGCAGTTCTCAATCAGACACCGGGGAGCTGTTTTTT.

A single count supports this clone. The rearrangement links TRBV6-1 to TRBJ2-1; tentative D call: TRBD2 (5 bases). The CDR3 contains 14 residues. V lost 7 bases to trimming and J lost 6 bases, with 16 bases between them. CDR1 is MNHNS and CDR2 is SASEGT in the germline V gene. For the CDR3, the DNA is TGTGCCAGCACATCGGGGAGAGATCCCAATGAGCAGTTCTTC. It codes for CASTSGRDPNEQFF.

V and J are TRBV28 and TRBJ2-2; 9 nucleotides agree with TRBD1. The germline V gene has CDR1 MDHEN and CDR2 SYDVKM. The CDR3 is 17 residues long. V was clipped by 1 base and J by 1 base; unmatched bases: 4. The CDR3 coding sequence is TGTGCCAGCAGTTTATTTTGGGACAGGGAGAACACCGGGGAGCTGTTTTTT. It yields the protein CASSLFWDRENTGELFF.

The chain employs TRBV5-5 and TRBJ1-2, with TRBD1 matching 8 bases. V shed 3 bases and J 0 bases; nucleotides not matched to a gene: 4. Germline V CDR1 and CDR2: SGHKS, YYEKEE (reference sequence). CDR3 size: 15 residues. Here the CDR3 reads CASSYDRGPNYGYTF. The DNA for the CDR3 is TGTGCCAGCAGCTACGACAGGGGACCTAACTATGGCTACACCTTC.

This chain uses TRBV13 with TRBJ2-7; TRBD1 is a possible D gene (6 bases). Deletions cut 5 bases from V and 3 bases from J, with 17 bases between. The CDR3 spans 15 residues. Germline V gene lookup returns CDR1 PRHDT and CDR2 FYEKMQ (reference sequence). The CDR3 is CASSQRTEAFYEQYF. The CDR3 DNA sequence: TGTGCCAGCAGCCAAAGGACAGAGGCCTTCTACGAGCAGTACTTC. The full variable domain, rest sourced from reference TRBV13 and TRBJ2-7, is AAGVIQSPRHLIKEKRETATLKCYPIPRHDTVYWYQQGPGQDPQFLISFYEKMQSDKGSIPDRFSAQQFSDYHSELNMSSLELGDSALYFCASSQRTEAFYEQYFGPGTRLTVT.

The CDR3 bases are TGTGCCAGCACGGAAGCGGTCCAGGGGAGTCAGCCCCAGCATTTT. Translation gives CASTEAVQGSQPQHF. The gene calls are TRBV6-1 and TRBJ1-5; D perhaps matches TRBD1 (6 bases). The ends were cut back, 7 bases at V and 6 bases at J, with 19 bases in the middle. The CDR3 length is 15 residues. The germline gives CDR1 MNHNS, CDR2 SASEGT.

The chain links TRBV29-1 to TRBJ2-7, with 13 bases aligning to TRBD2. The CDR3 totals 15 residues. Germline-derived CDR1 and CDR2 are SQVTM and ANQGSEA. Losses at the gene ends were 1 base for V and 0 bases for J; bases not matched to a gene: 0. The CDR3 loop reads CSVEGTSGSSYEQYF. Written as DNA, the CDR3 is TGCAGCGTTGAAGGGACTAGCGGGAGCTCCTACGAGCAGTACTTC.

This clone is a singleton in its sample. This rearrangement joins TRBV7-8 to TRBJ2-2; D possibly corresponds to TRBD1 (6 bases). The CDR3 totals 15 residues. V lost 1 base to trimming and J lost 2 bases, with 8 bases between them. Germline loops: CDR1 SGHVS, CDR2 FQNEAQ. The CDR3 sequence: CASSLDRENTGELFF. In DNA, the CDR3 is TGTGCCAGCAGCTTAGACAGGGAAAACACCGGGGAGCTGTTTTTT.

V gene TRBV28 combines with J gene TRBJ2-3, with D possibly matching TRBD2 (5 bases). The ends were cut back, 6 bases at V and 5 bases at J, with 15 bases in the middle. The V gene's germline CDR1 is MDHEN and CDR2 SYDVKM. The CDR3 runs to 14 residues. The CDR3 is CASSNPLGIDTQYF. In nucleotides, the CDR3 is TGTGCCAGCAGCAATCCACTAGGAATAGATACGCAGTATTTT.

J is TRBJ1-2 and V is TRBV9; possibly TRBD1 for D (6 bases). The length of the CDR3 is 16 residues. V lost 0 bases, J lost 2 bases, and 14 bases lay in between. Germline CDR1 and CDR2: SGDLS and YYNGEE. CDR3 amino acids: CASSVGFAGTNYGYTF. The CDR3 bases are TGTGCCAGCAGCGTAGGTTTTGCAGGGACAAACTATGGCTACACCTTC.

This rearrangement joins TRBV28 to TRBJ1-2, with 8 nucleotides matching TRBD1. The junction had 9 bases not matched to a gene; V was cut back by 5 bases and J by 4 bases. The CDR3 is 15 residues long. The germline gives CDR1 MDHEN, CDR2 SYDVKM. The CDR3 spells CASSESGGPLYGYTF. CDR3 DNA sequence: TGTGCCAGCAGTGAGTCAGGGGGCCCGCTCTATGGCTACACCTTC.